The sequence of this TCR beta chain was determined in a study of blood T cell repertoires in COVID-19. Recovered Cohort 3 donors showed two negative PCRs, clearance, or symptom resolution. The repertoire was sequenced with immunoSEQ multiplex PCR; TCRdb's copy has only in-frame clones and lacks some. This sample has about 140,000 clones, with roughly 79% found just once. Per germline, CDR1 LGHDT and CDR2 YNNKEL (reference sequence). The CDR3 consists of 17 residues. V lost 5 bases, J lost 0 bases, and 6 bases stayed unmatched. The sequencing input was PBMCs or T cells enriched from blood (not recorded which). The TCR comes from a woman in her 50s who had recovered from COVID-19. The chain couples TRBV3-1 (or the pseudogene TRBV3-2) to TRBJ2-7; TRBD2 aligns across 14 bases. The CDR3 coding sequence is TGTGCCAGCAGCTGGACTAGCGGGGGGACCAGCTCCTACGAGCAGTACTTC. Translated: CASSWTSGGTSSYEQYF.